The next 12 T cell receptor beta chains were all read from a single sample in a study of blood T cell repertoires in COVID-19. TCRdb keeps only in-frame clones here, not all; method: immunoSEQ multiplex PCR. The sample holds 210,000 or so clones, 70% to 90% seen once. Source material: PBMCs or T cells enriched from blood (not recorded which). These receptors originate from a man under 40 who had recovered from COVID-19.

This sequence joins TRBV7-2 and TRBJ2-5; 9 nucleotides line up with TRBD1. J lost 4 bases, V lost 5 bases, and 5 bases had no gene match. The CDR3 has 14 residues. Germline CDR1 and CDR2: SGHTA and FQGNSA. The CDR3: CASSRDRVGETQYF. The CDR3 DNA sequence: TGTGCCAGCAGCCGGGACAGGGTGGGAGAGACCCAGTACTTC. The variable domain in full, completed from reference TRBV7-2 and TRBJ2-5, reads GAGVSQSPSNKVTEKGKDVELRCDPISGHTALYWYRQSLGQGLEFLIYFQGNSAPDKSGLPSDRFSAERTGGSVSTLTIQRTQQEDSAVYLCASSRDRVGETQYFGPGTRLLVL.

This chain connects TRBV30 to TRBJ1-2; tentatively, D is TRBD1 (6 bases). The CDR3 extends over 14 amino acids. V lost 4 bases and J lost 7, with 19 bases in between. Germline assignment: CDR1 GTSNPN and CDR2 SVGIG (reference sequence). The CDR3 sequence: CAWIPGHGLLGYTF. DNA for the CDR3: TGTGCCTGGATTCCGGGACACGGCCTTCTTGGCTACACCTTC.

V is TRBV6-5 and J is TRBJ1-3; D unclear. The CDR3 loop spans 14 amino acids. CDR1 MNHEY and CDR2 SVGAGI come from the germline V gene. V dropped 6 bases and J dropped 0 bases, with 9 bases sitting between them. CDR3 nucleotide sequence: TGTGCCAGCAGACAACACGTCTCTGGAAACACCATATATTTT. Translated: CASRQHVSGNTIYF.

The chain recombines TRBV18 with TRBJ1-1, with D unresolved. Per germline, CDR1 KGHSH and CDR2 LQKENI. The CDR3 has 14 residues. Deletions cut 4 bases from V and 6 bases from J, with 15 bases between. CDR3 nucleotides: TGTGCCAGCTCACTAGCACTGGTCGGCTCTGAAGCTTTCTTT. Its protein is CASSLALVGSEAFF.

This chain links TRBV5-5 with TRBJ2-7; perhaps TRBD2 as D (5 bases). The CDR3 runs to 15 residues. The germline V gene has CDR1 SGHKS and CDR2 YYEKEE (reference sequence). V was cut by 4 bases and J by 0 bases, with 14 bases left in between. CDR3 sequence (DNA): TGTGCCAGCAGCCTGGCTCCGGGGATCTCCTACGAGCAGTACTTC. As protein: CASSLAPGISYEQYF.

There are a few counts of this clone. This chain's CDR3 is CASSPHPGSYEQYF. The CDR3 bases are TGTGCCAGCAGCCCCCACCCAGGGTCCTACGAGCAGTACTTC. V usage is TRBV7-2 and J usage is TRBJ2-7, with D perhaps TRBD1 (5 bases). Germline V gene data show CDR1 as SGHTA and CDR2 as FQGNSA. Deletions cut 5 bases from V and 1 base from J, with 12 bases between. This CDR3 is 14 amino acids long.

The genes are TRBV27 and TRBJ1-4, with D possibly TRBD1 on 5 matching bases. V gave up 4 bases and J gave up 0 bases, with 12 bases separating them. Germline V gives CDR1 MNHEY, CDR2 SMNVEV (reference sequence). The CDR3 extends over 16 amino acids. This chain's CDR3 is CASSSRQFSTNEKLFF. CDR3 nucleotide sequence: TGTGCCAGCAGTTCCAGACAGTTTTCAACTAATGAAAAACTGTTTTTT.

The genes are TRBV4-1 and TRBJ2-1; maybe TRBD2 (6 bases). V lost 1 base, J lost 8 bases, and 12 bases lay in between. CDR1 and CDR2 (germline): MGHRA, YSYEKL. The CDR3 sequence is 14 residues long. The CDR3 coding sequence is TGCGCCAGCAGCCAAGCCCGGGAGACGGATGAGCAGTTCTTC. This encodes CASSQARETDEQFF.

The chain uses TRBV30 and TRBJ2-7, with 9 bases matching TRBD1. The CDR3 is 14 residues long. CDR1 is GTSNPN and CDR2 is SVGIG in the germline V gene (reference sequence). The V segment lost 3 bases and the J segment 3 bases; nucleotides outside the gene matches: 6. The CDR3 nucleotides read TGTGCCTGGAGAAGGGACAGGGCCCTCTACGAGCAGTACTTC. This codes for CAWRRDRALYEQYF.

The rearrangement joins TRBV24-1 to TRBJ2-2, with TRBD2 identical over 7 bases. Losses at the gene ends were 8 bases for V and 1 base for J; bases not matched to a gene: 9. The CDR3 is 16 residues long. CDR1 KGHDR and CDR2 SFDVKD come from the germline V gene. This CDR3 is CATTTRGGENTGELFF. CDR3 sequence (DNA): TGTGCCACCACGACACGTGGGGGGGAGAACACCGGGGAGCTGTTTTTT.

This clone has a single count. The chain combines TRBV5-6 with TRBJ1-1; D gene unclear. The CDR3 has 11 amino acids. Germline assignment: CDR1 SGHDT and CDR2 YYEEEE. V shed 4 bases and J shed 6 bases, with 7 bases lying between them. In DNA, the CDR3 is TGTGCCAGCAGCATTACAGCTGAAGCTTTCTTT. Protein product: CASSITAEAFF.

The CDR3 spells CASSLTYGGAGNTIYF. In nucleotides, the CDR3 is TGCGCCAGCAGCCTAACGTACGGGGGAGCTGGAAACACCATATATTTT. The genes are TRBV4-3 and TRBJ1-3; possible D gene TRBD1, 5 bases. This CDR3 comprises 16 residues. The V end was cut by 4 bases, the J end by 2 bases, with 15 bases between. Germline values: CDR1 LGHNA, CDR2 YSLEER.